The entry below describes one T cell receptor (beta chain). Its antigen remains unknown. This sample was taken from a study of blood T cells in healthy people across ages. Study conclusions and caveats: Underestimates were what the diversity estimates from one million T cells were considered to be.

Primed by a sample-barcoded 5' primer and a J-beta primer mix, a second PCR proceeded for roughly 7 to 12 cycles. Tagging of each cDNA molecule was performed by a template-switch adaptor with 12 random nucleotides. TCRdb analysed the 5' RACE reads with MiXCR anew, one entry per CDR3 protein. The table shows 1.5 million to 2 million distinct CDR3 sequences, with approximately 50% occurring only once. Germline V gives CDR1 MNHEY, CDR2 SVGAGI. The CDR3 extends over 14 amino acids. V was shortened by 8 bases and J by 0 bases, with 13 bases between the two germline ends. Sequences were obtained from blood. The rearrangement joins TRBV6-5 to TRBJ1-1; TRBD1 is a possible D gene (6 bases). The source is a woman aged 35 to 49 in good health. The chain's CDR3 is CASSGAGLNTEAFF. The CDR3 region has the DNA TGTGCCAGCTCGGGGGCAGGCTTGAACACTGAAGCTTTCTTT.